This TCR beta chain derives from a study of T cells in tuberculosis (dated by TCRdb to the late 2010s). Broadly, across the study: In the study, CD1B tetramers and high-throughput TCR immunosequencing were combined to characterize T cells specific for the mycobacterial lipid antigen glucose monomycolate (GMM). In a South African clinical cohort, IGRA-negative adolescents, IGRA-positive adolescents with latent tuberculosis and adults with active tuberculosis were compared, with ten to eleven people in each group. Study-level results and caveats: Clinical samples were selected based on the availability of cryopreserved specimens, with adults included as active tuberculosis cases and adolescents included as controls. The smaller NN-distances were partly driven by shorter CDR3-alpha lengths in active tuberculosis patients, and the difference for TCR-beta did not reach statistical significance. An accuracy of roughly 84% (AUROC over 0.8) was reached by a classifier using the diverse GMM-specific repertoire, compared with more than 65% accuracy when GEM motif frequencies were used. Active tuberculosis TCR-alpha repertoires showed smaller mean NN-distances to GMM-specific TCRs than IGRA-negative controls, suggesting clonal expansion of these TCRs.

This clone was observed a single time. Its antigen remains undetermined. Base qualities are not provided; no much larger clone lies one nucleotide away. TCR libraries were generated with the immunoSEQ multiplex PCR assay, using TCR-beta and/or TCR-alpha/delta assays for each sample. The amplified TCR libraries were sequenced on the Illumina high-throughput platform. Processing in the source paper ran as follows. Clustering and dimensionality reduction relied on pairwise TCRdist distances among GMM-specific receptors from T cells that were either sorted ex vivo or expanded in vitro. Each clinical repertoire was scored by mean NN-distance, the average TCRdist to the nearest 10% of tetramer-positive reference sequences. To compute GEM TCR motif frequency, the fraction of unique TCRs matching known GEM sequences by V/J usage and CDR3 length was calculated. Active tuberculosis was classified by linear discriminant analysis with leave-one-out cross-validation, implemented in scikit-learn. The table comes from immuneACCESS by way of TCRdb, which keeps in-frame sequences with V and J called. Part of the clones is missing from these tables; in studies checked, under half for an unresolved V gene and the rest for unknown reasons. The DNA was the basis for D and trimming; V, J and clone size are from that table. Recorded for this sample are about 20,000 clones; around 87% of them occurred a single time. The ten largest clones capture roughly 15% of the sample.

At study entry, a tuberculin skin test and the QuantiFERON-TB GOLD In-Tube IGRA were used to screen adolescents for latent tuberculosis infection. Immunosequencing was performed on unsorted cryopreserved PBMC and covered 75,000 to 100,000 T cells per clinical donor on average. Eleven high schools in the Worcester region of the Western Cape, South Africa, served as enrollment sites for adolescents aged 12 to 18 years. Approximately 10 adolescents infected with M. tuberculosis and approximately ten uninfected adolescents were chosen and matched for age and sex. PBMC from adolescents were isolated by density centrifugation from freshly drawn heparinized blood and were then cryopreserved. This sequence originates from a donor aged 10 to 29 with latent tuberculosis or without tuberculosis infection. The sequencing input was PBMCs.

The sequence in DNA is TGCGCCAGCAGTGAGAGGGTAGTGGATACAGATACGCAGTATTTT. Its protein is CASSERVVDTDTQYF. The chain joins TRBV23-1 to TRBJ2-3; 5 matching bases give a weak D call of TRBD2. TRBV23-1 carries the ORF label, with uncertain function. Spanning cysteine to phenylalanine, the CDR3 consists of 15 amino acids. Only CDR3 DNA remains: 45 bases, in frame from the first base. V was cut back by 5 bases and J by 3 bases, leaving a gap of 15 bases between them.